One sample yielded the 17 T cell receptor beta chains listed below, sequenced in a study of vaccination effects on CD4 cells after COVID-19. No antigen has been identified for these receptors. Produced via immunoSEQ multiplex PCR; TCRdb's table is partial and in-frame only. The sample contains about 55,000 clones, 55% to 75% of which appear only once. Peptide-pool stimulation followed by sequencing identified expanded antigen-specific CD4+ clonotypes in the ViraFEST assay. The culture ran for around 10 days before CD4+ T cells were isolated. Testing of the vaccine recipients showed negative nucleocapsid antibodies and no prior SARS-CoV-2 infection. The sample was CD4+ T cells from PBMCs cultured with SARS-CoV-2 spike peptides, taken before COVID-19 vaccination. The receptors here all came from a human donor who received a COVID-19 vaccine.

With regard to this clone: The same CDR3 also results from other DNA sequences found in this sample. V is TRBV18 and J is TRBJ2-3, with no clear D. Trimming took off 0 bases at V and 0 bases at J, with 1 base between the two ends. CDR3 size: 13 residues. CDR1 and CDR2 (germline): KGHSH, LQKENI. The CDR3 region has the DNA TGTGCCAGCTCACCACCCAGCACAGATACGCAGTATTTT. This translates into CASSPPSTDTQYF. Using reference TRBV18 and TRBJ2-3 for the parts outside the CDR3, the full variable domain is NAGVMQNPRHLVRRRGQEARLRCSPMKGHSHVYWYRQLPEEGLKFMVYLQKENIIDESGMPKERFSAEFPKEGPSILRIQQVVRGDSAAYFCASSPPSTDTQYFGPGTRLTVL.

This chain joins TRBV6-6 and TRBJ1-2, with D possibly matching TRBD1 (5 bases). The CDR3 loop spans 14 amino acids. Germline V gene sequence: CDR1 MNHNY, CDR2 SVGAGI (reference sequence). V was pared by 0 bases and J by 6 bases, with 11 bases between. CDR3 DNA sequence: TGTGCCAGCAGTTACTCGGCAGGGAACAATGGCTACACCTTC. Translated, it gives CASSYSAGNNGYTF.

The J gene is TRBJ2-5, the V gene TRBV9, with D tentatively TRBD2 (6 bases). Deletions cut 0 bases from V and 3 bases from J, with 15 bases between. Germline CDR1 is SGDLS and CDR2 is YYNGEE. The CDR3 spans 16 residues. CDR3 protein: CASSVGTGVREETQYF. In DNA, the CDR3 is TGTGCCAGCAGCGTAGGTACGGGAGTAAGGGAAGAGACCCAGTACTTC.

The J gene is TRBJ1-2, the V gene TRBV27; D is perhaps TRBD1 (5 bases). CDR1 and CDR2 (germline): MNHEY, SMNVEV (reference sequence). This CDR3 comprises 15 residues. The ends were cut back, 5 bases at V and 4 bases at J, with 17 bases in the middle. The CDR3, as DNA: TGTGCCAGCAGTCCCGCCTTCGGGACGGCCTATGGCTACACCTTC. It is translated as CASSPAFGTAYGYTF.

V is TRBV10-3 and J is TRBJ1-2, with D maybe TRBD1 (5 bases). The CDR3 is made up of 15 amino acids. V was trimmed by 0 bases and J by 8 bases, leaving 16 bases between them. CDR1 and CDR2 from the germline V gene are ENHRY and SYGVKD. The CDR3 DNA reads TGTGCCATCAGTGAGTCCCCGGACGGGACTGGGGGCTACACCTTC. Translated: CAISESPDGTGGYTF.

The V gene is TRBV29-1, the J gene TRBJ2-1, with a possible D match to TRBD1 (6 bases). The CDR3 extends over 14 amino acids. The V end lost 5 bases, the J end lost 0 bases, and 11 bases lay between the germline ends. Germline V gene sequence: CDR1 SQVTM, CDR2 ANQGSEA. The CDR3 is CSVSPQGSYNEQFF. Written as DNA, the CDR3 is TGCAGCGTTTCACCACAGGGCTCCTACAATGAGCAGTTCTTC.

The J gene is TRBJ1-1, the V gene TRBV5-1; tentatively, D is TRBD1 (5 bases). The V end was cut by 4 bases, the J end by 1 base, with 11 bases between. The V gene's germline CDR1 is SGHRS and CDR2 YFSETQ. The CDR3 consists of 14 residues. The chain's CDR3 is CASSPGPTNTEAFF. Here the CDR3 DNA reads TGCGCCAGCAGCCCGGGACCGACGAACACTGAAGCTTTCTTT.

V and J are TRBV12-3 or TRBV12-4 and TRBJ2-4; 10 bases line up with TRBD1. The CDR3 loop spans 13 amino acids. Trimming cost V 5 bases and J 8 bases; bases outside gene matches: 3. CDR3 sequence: CASSGGQGHIQYF. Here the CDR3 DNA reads TGTGCCAGCAGTGGGGGACAGGGGCACATTCAGTACTTC.

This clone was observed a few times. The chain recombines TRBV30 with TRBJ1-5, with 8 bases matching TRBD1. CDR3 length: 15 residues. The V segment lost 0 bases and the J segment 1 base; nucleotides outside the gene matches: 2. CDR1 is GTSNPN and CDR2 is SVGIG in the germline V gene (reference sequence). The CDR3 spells CAWSVRDRSNQPQHF. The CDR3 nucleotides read TGTGCCTGGAGTGTACGGGACAGGAGCAATCAGCCCCAGCATTTT. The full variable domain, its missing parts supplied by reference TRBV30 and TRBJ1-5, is SQTIHQWPATLVQPVGSPLSLECTVEGTSNPNLYWYRQAAGRGLQLLFYSVGIGQISSEVPQNLSASRPQDRQFILSSKKLLLSDSGFYLCAWSVRDRSNQPQHFGDGTRLSIL.

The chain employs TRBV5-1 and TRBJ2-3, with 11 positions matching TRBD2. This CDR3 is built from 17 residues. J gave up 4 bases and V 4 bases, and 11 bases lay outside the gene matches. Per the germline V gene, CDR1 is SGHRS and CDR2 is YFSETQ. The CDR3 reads CASSEGTLAGGPDTQYF. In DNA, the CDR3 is TGCGCCAGCAGCGAGGGGACATTAGCGGGAGGGCCAGATACGCAGTATTTT.

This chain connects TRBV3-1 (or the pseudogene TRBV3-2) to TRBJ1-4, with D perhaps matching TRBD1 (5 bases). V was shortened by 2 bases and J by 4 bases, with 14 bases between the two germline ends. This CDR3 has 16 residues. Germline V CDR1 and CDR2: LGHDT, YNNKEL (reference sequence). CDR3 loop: CASSQSMGRINEKLFF. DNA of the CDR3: TGTGCCAGCAGCCAATCGATGGGGCGGATTAATGAAAAACTGTTTTTT.

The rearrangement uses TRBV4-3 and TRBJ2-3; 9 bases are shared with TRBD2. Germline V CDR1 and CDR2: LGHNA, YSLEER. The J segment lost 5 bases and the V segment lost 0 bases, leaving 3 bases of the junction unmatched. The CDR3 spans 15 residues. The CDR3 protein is CASSQEAGGRDTQYF. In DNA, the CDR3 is TGCGCCAGCAGCCAAGAGGCGGGGGGGCGAGATACGCAGTATTTT.

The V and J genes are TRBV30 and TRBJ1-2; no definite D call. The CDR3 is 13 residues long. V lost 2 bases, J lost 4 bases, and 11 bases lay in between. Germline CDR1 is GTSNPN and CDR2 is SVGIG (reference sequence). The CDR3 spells CAWSFGRIYGYTF. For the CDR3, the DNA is TGTGCCTGGAGTTTCGGCAGAATCTATGGCTACACCTTC.

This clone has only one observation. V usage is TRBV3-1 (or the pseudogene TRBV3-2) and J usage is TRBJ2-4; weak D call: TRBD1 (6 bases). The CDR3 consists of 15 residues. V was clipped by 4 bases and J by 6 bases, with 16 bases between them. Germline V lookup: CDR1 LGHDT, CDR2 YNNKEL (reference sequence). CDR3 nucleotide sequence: TGTGCCAGCAGCCGAGCCCGGACAGACCTAAACATTCAGTACTTC. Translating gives CASSRARTDLNIQYF.

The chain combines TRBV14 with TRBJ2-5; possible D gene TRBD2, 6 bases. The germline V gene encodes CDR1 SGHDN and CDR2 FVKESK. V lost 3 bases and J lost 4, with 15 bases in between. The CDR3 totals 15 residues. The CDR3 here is CASSHQWGVRETQYF. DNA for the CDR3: TGTGCCAGCAGCCATCAATGGGGGGTCCGAGAGACCCAGTACTTC.

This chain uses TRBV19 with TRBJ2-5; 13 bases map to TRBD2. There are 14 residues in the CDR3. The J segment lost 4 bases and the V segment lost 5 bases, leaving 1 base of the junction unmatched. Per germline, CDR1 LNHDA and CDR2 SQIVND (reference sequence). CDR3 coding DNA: TGTGCCAGTAGTGGACTAGCGGGAGCAGAGACCCAGTACTTC. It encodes CASSGLAGAETQYF.

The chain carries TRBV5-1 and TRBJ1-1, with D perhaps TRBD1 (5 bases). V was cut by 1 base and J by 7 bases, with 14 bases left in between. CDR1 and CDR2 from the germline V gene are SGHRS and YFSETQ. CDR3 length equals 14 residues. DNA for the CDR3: TGCGCCAGCAGCTTGAATATGGGGCAGGGTGAAGCTTTCTTT. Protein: CASSLNMGQGEAFF.